Each of the 24 T cell receptor beta chains below was sequenced from the same sample in a study of cytomegalovirus exposure and HLA in healthy donors. Both 60 Vbeta primers and 13 Jbeta primers went into the PCR. Assay: immunoSEQ multiplex PCR; the TCRdb copy retains only in-frame clones and omits some. The data contain some 160,000 clones, 80% to 90% of them singletons. Sample: PBMCs. All receptors derive from a woman in her thirties or forties in good health and CMV-seropositive.

The CDR3 bases are TGTGCCAGCAGGACTGACAGGGTAAATGAAAAACTGTTTTTT. Translating it yields CASRTDRVNEKLFF. The rearrangement links TRBV6-1 to TRBJ1-4, with 7 bases fitting TRBD1. Germline trimming cut 6 bases from V and 5 bases from J; bases unmatched to any gene: 6. This CDR3 has 14 residues. Germline-derived CDR1 and CDR2 are MNHNS and SASEGT.

This chain joins TRBV5-4 and TRBJ2-2, with D hard to call. The length of the CDR3 is 13 residues. Trimming left V 4 bases short and J 0 bases short, with 4 bases between. The V gene's germline CDR1 is SGHNT and CDR2 YYREEE (reference sequence). Here the CDR3 DNA reads TGTGCCAGCAGCGGCTCGAACACCGGGGAGCTGTTTTTT. It yields the protein CASSGSNTGELFF.

Only a few counts were recorded for this clone. The chain employs TRBV27 and TRBJ1-3; D may be TRBD1 (6 bases). The germline V gene encodes CDR1 MNHEY and CDR2 SMNVEV (reference sequence). The CDR3 spans 15 residues. Between the trimmed V and J ends, which lost 4 bases and 2 bases, there was a span of 12 bases. CDR3: CASSSQGGAGNTIYF. DNA of the CDR3: TGTGCCAGCAGTTCGCAAGGGGGGGCTGGAAACACCATATATTTT.

CDR3 sequence (DNA): TGTGCCAGCATCCCCTACGGAGGCTACGAGCAGTACTTC. Amino acid sequence: CASIPYGGYEQYF. The chain carries TRBV28 and TRBJ2-5; D is perhaps TRBD2 (5 bases). TRBJ2-7 matches the DNA end more closely, so the J call is doubtful. There are 13 residues in the CDR3. Germline V gene sequence: CDR1 MDHEN, CDR2 SYDVKM.

The rearrangement links TRBV18 to TRBJ2-5; 15 bases fit TRBD2. The CDR3 extends over 15 amino acids. Germline CDR1 and CDR2: KGHSH and LQKENI. J lost 0 bases, V lost 8 bases, and 1 base had no gene match. The CDR3 coding sequence is TGTGCCAGCGGGACTAGCGGGGGGTACCAAGAGACCCAGTACTTC. Encoded protein: CASGTSGGYQETQYF.

This clone was seen a few times. V and J are TRBV28 and TRBJ1-2; TRBD1 aligns across 8 bases. V gave up 6 bases and J gave up 6 bases; unmatched junction bases: 6. The germline V gene has CDR1 MDHEN and CDR2 SYDVKM. The length of the CDR3 is 13 residues. The CDR3 region is CASRPTGGNGYTF. The CDR3 DNA sequence: TGTGCCAGCAGGCCTACAGGGGGAAATGGCTACACCTTC.

The chain carries TRBV9 and TRBJ2-7; the D gene is possibly TRBD1 (7 bases). CDR3 size: 15 residues. Between the trimmed V and J ends, which lost 0 bases and 6 bases, there was a span of 16 bases. The germline CDR1 and CDR2 sequences are SGDLS and YYNGEE. CDR3 region: CASSVGTTGAVEQYF. In nucleotides, the CDR3 is TGTGCCAGCAGCGTAGGGACTACAGGGGCCGTCGAGCAGTACTTC.

V is TRBV2 and J is TRBJ1-1, with D unclear. V lost 7 bases, J lost 1 base, and 10 bases lay in between. This CDR3 is 13 amino acids long. Germline-derived CDR1 and CDR2 are SNHLY and FYNNEI. The CDR3 region has the DNA TGTGCCAGCAATCACGGTAGGAACACTGAAGCTTTCTTT. Amino acids: CASNHGRNTEAFF.

The chain employs TRBV6-5 and TRBJ2-7, with 9 bases fitting TRBD2. This CDR3 has 14 amino acids. Losses at the gene ends were 6 bases for V and 4 bases for J; bases not matched to a gene: 7. In germline, CDR1 is MNHEY, CDR2 SVGAGI. CDR3 loop: CASRRAGGDYEQYF. The DNA of the CDR3 is TGTGCCAGCAGGCGGGCGGGAGGGGATTACGAGCAGTACTTC.

The rearrangement uses TRBV28 and TRBJ2-3; D is unclear. Germline-derived CDR1 and CDR2 are MDHEN and SYDVKM. This CDR3 has 14 amino acids. V was trimmed by 3 bases and J by 8 bases, leaving 15 bases between them. CDR3 loop: CASSFSNTESTQYF. CDR3 nucleotide sequence: TGTGCCAGCAGTTTCAGTAATACAGAGTCTACGCAGTATTTT.

The V and J genes are TRBV18 and TRBJ1-5, with D unclear. The CDR3 contains 15 residues. CDR1 and CDR2 (germline): KGHSH, LQKENI. V lost 3 bases, J lost 0 bases, and 9 bases lay in between. The CDR3 DNA follows: TGTGCCAGCTCACCCCGTAGCGGTAGCAATCAGCCCCAGCATTTT. Protein sequence: CASSPRSGSNQPQHF.

Only a few counts were recorded for this clone. The chain has TRBV2 and TRBJ1-4; 11 bases match TRBD1. V trimming: 9 bases; J trimming: 4 bases; junction bases outside the gene matches: 7. The CDR3 consists of 15 residues. The germline gives CDR1 SNHLY, CDR2 FYNNEI. Here the CDR3 DNA reads TGTGCCAGTAGGACAGGGGGCCTTTATAATGAAAAACTGTTTTTT. Residues: CASRTGGLYNEKLFF.

The chain carries TRBV28 and TRBJ2-7; the D gene is possibly TRBD2 (6 bases). CDR3 length equals 14 residues. Germline V lookup: CDR1 MDHEN, CDR2 SYDVKM. V was clipped by 2 bases and J by 1 base, with 9 bases between them. CDR3 DNA: TGTGCCAGCAGTTTAGTGAGCGGGTCCTACGAGCAGTACTTC. This encodes CASSLVSGSYEQYF.

The chain is built from TRBV28 and TRBJ2-1, with TRBD2 identical over 10 bases. This CDR3 region has 17 residues. With V trimmed by 4 bases and J by 9 bases, 15 bases remained unmatched. Germline V CDR1 and CDR2: MDHEN, SYDVKM. Here the CDR3 DNA reads TGTGCCAGCAGTTCGCCTTTAGCTAGCGGGAGAGTCGGTGAGCAGTTCTTC. Amino acids: CASSSPLASGRVGEQFF.

V gene TRBV30 combines with J gene TRBJ1-2; 7 nucleotides line up with TRBD1. V dropped 4 bases and J dropped 4; count of bases not matched to a gene: 6. This CDR3 is built from 13 residues. Germline CDR1 GTSNPN, CDR2 SVGIG (reference sequence). The CDR3 is CAWKGGEGYGYTF. DNA of the CDR3: TGTGCCTGGAAAGGGGGCGAGGGCTATGGCTACACCTTC.

The chain joins TRBV7-2 to TRBJ2-1; TRBD2 matches at 10 bases. This CDR3 spans 14 amino acids. Germline V gives CDR1 SGHTA, CDR2 FQGNSA. V lost 4 bases, J lost 12 bases, and 9 bases stayed unmatched. As DNA, the CDR3 is TGTGCCAGCAGCTCTTTAGCGGGAGGCGGGGGGCAGTTCTTC. This encodes CASSSLAGGGGQFF.

This chain uses TRBV7-2 with TRBJ2-7; D is possibly TRBD2 (5 bases). The CDR3 runs 14 residues. CDR1 and CDR2 from the germline V gene are SGHTA and FQGNSA. V lost 1 base and J 4 bases, leaving 11 bases between the germline ends. This chain's CDR3 is CASSLGRVGYEQYF. The CDR3 DNA sequence: TGTGCCAGCAGCTTAGGGCGGGTGGGGTACGAGCAGTACTTC.

The chain couples TRBV7-9 to TRBJ2-1; 12 bases are a match to TRBD2. CDR1 and CDR2 from the germline V gene are SEHNR and FQNEAQ (reference sequence). V shed 4 bases, J shed 4 bases, and the junction held 2 bases outside the gene matches. The CDR3 is made up of 15 amino acids. In nucleotides, the CDR3 is TGTGCCAGCAGCTCGGGACTAGCGGGTTACAATGAGCAGTTCTTC. Its translation is CASSSGLAGYNEQFF.

V gene TRBV6-1 combines with J gene TRBJ2-7, with TRBD2 as a possible D gene (7 bases). Germline-derived CDR1 and CDR2 are MNHNS and SASEGT. The CDR3 has 13 amino acids. V lost 7 bases and J lost 4, with 14 bases in between. CDR3: CASMAGARYEQYF. CDR3 DNA: TGTGCCAGCATGGCGGGGGCGAGGTACGAGCAGTACTTC.

In this sample, this clone turned up a few times. This chain uses TRBV21-1 with TRBJ2-4; TRBD2, the table's D call, lacks a check against the DNA. TRBV21-1 is a known pseudogene. This CDR3 region has 15 residues. The CDR3 spells CAPELGLGAKNIQYF. The CDR3 DNA reads TGTGCTCCGGAGTTGGGTCTGGGAGCCAAAAACATTCAGTACTTC.

The V gene is TRBV7-6, the J gene TRBJ2-3; 8 bases line up with TRBD2. Germline trimming cut 4 bases from V and 2 bases from J; bases unmatched to any gene: 5. CDR1 is SGHVS and CDR2 is FNYEAQ in the germline V gene. The CDR3 runs to 15 residues. The CDR3 is CASSSPGGATDTQYF. The CDR3 nucleotides read TGTGCCAGCAGCTCCCCGGGGGGGGCCACAGATACGCAGTATTTT.

This clone was seen only a few times. Mismatch with germline at one junction end may stem from a read error. This chain joins TRBV7-7 and TRBJ2-7; 10 bases fit TRBD1. The CDR3 is made up of 19 amino acids. The V gene's germline CDR1 is SSHAT and CDR2 FNYEAQ (reference sequence). CDR3 amino acids: CASSLAPGQGPTHWEEQYF. In DNA, the CDR3 is TGTGCTAGCAGCTTAGCGCCGGGACAGGGGCCGACCCATTGGGAGGAGCAGTACTTC.

The chain recombines TRBV9 with TRBJ1-1; D call uncertain. Per germline, CDR1 SGDLS and CDR2 YYNGEE. The CDR3 is 12 amino acids. V lost 0 bases and J lost 10, with 10 bases in between. CDR3 nucleotide sequence: TGTGCCAGCAGCGTAGGCGTCAAACCAGCTTTCTTT. It specifies CASSVGVKPAFF. Supplemented by reference TRBV9 and TRBJ1-1, the full variable domain reads DSGVTQTPKHLITATGQRVTLRCSPRSGDLSVYWYQQSLDQGLQFLIQYYNGEERAKGNILERFSAQQFPDLHSELNLSSLELGDSALYFCASSVGVKPAFFGQGTRLTVV.

This sequence joins TRBV28 and TRBJ2-7, with D tentatively TRBD1 (5 bases). Germline V lookup: CDR1 MDHEN, CDR2 SYDVKM. The CDR3 has 15 amino acids. The germline V and J ends were trimmed by 5 bases and 2 bases, with 16 bases remaining between them. The chain's CDR3 is CASSPNTGAAYEQYF. The CDR3 DNA reads as TGTGCCAGCAGTCCCAACACAGGTGCAGCCTACGAGCAGTACTTC.